This TCR beta chain was captured by sequencing in a study of T cells after yellow fever vaccination. 5'RACE template switching added a universal primer site and UMIs to TCR cDNA. Each CDR3 protein is one row after TCRdb ran MiXCR on the 5' RACE reads. The table shows 65,000 to 90,000 distinct CDR3 sequences, with 10% to 15% occurring only once. This CDR3 spans 14 amino acids. CDR1 and CDR2 from the germline V gene are SGHTA and FQGTGA. With 1 base clipped from V and 6 bases from J, the junction kept 5 bases outside the gene matches. Findings and caveats of the study: Shared CD4/CD8 clonotypes were a small share, likely from convergent recombination. In post-booster samples, most primary-vaccination clones reappeared (approximately 96% CD4, approximately 91% CD8). Abundant clonotypes (contaminants from the bulk population) could be present in FACS-sorted repertoires.

The input for sequencing was CD8+ T cells not binding an NS4B(214-222) dextramer, sorted from PBMCs, taken more than 20 days after the first yellow fever vaccination. The chain combines TRBV7-3 with TRBJ2-7; TRBD2 agrees at 8 bases. This receptor was identified in a man younger than 35 who received the YFV17D yellow fever vaccine. The CDR3 sequence: CASSLIAGGGEQYF. The CDR3 region has the DNA TGTGCCAGCAGCTTAATTGCGGGGGGAGGCGAGCAGTACTTC. The full variable domain, its missing parts supplied by reference TRBV7-3 and TRBJ2-7, is GAGVSQTPSNKVTEKGKYVELRCDPISGHTALYWYRQSLGQGPEFLIYFQGTGAADDSGLPNDRFFAVRPEGSVSTLKIQRTERGDSAVYLCASSLIAGGGEQYFGPGTRLTVT.